The 29 T cell receptor beta chains below were found in one sample sequenced in a study of shared clonotypes between healthy human individuals. Clones were sequenced by immunoSEQ multiplex PCR, and TCRdb holds only the in-frame ones, with some missing. Of under 2,500,000 clones in the sample, under 97% were seen once. What was sequenced was naive CD4+ T cells sorted from blood. Subset indicated: CD45RA+ positively selected. Receptors were obtained from a man between 18 and 35 years old in good health.

The chain links TRBV30 to TRBJ1-5; D is uncertain. Between the trimmed V and J ends, which lost 0 bases and 3 bases, there was a span of 9 bases. The CDR3 contains 14 residues. Germline assignment: CDR1 GTSNPN and CDR2 SVGIG (reference sequence). CDR3 loop: CAWSVEAFNQPQHF. CDR3 DNA sequence: TGTGCCTGGAGTGTAGAAGCTTTCAATCAGCCCCAGCATTTT.

The chain couples TRBV6-5 to TRBJ1-2, with D possibly being TRBD1 (5 bases). CDR1 and CDR2 from the germline V gene are MNHEY and SVGAGI. The germline V and J ends were trimmed by 4 bases and 5 bases, with 14 bases remaining between them. This CDR3 has 14 residues. CDR3 residues: CASSSSGANYGYTF. The CDR3 DNA reads TGTGCCAGCAGTTCGTCCGGGGCCAATTATGGCTACACCTTC.

In regard to this clone: Mismatch with germline at one junction end may stem from a read error. As DNA, the CDR3 is TGTGCTAGCAGTCCGGGACTAGCGGGGGCCCAAGAGACCCAGTACTTC. It is translated as CASSPGLAGAQETQYF. The rearrangement joins TRBV7-7 to TRBJ2-5; 14 positions agree with TRBD2. Germline CDR1 is SSHAT and CDR2 is FNYEAQ (reference sequence). The CDR3 has 16 amino acids.

The chain uses TRBV10-3 and TRBJ2-5; D may be TRBD1 (6 bases). The CDR3 is 11 amino acids. Germline V gene lookup returns CDR1 ENHRY and CDR2 SYGVKD. V gave up 5 bases and J gave up 8 bases, with 9 bases separating them. CDR3 amino acids: CAISSQGTQYF. For the CDR3, the DNA is TGTGCCATCAGTTCACAGGGTACCCAGTACTTC.

The V gene is TRBV9, the J gene TRBJ2-1; the match to TRBD2 covers 7 bases. CDR3 length: 15 residues. V trimming: 3 bases; J trimming: 3 bases; junction bases outside the gene matches: 6. Germline CDR1 and CDR2: SGDLS and YYNGEE. For the CDR3, the DNA is TGTGCCAGCAGCGGACCTCGGACTAGCTACAATGAGCAGTTCTTC. Protein sequence: CASSGPRTSYNEQFF.

The J gene is TRBJ1-2, the V gene TRBV30; the D gene is possibly TRBD1 (5 bases). The length of the CDR3 is 14 residues. Germline CDR1 GTSNPN, CDR2 SVGIG (reference sequence). The V gene lost 0 bases and the J gene lost 4 bases, with 12 bases spanning the gap. The CDR3 reads CAWSVGRRGYGYTF. The CDR3 DNA follows: TGTGCCTGGAGTGTAGGCAGGAGGGGCTATGGCTACACCTTC.

This chain links TRBV10-3 with TRBJ2-7, with D perhaps matching TRBD1 or TRBD2 (6 bases each). The CDR3 contains 16 residues. V gave up 0 bases and J gave up 5 bases, with 17 bases separating them. Germline loops: CDR1 ENHRY, CDR2 SYGVKD. CDR3 sequence: CAISESGRGRPHEQYF. The CDR3 DNA reads TGTGCCATCAGTGAGTCGGGCCGGGGGCGCCCCCACGAGCAGTACTTC.

J is TRBJ1-1 and V is TRBV9; tentative D call: TRBD1 (6 bases). Germline-derived CDR1 and CDR2 are SGDLS and YYNGEE. The CDR3 is 15 residues long. Trimming pared 0 bases from V and 5 bases from J, leaving 14 bases between. The CDR3 protein is CASSVDGQGRTEAFF. CDR3 DNA sequence: TGTGCCAGCAGCGTAGATGGGCAGGGGAGGACTGAAGCTTTCTTT.

The chain recombines TRBV6-5 with TRBJ2-1; TRBD2 aligns across 9 bases. V lost 6 bases to trimming and J lost 7 bases; unmatched junction nucleotides: 10. The CDR3 length is 15 residues. Germline loops: CDR1 MNHEY, CDR2 SVGAGI. CDR3 in amino acids: CASRRAGGPWNEQFF. The CDR3 DNA reads TGTGCCAGCAGAAGAGCGGGGGGCCCTTGGAATGAGCAGTTCTTC.

This chain uses TRBV19 with TRBJ1-6; no reliable D call. Trimming pared 9 bases from V and 10 bases from J, leaving 13 bases between. This CDR3 spans 12 amino acids. Germline lookup yields CDR1 LNHDA and CDR2 SQIVND (reference sequence). The CDR3 sequence is CASRDPGSPLHF. DNA for the CDR3: TGTGCCAGCCGGGATCCGGGGTCACCCCTCCACTTT.

The chain has TRBV7-9 and TRBJ1-3, with 7 bases lining up with TRBD1. J lost 3 bases, V lost 1 base, and 6 bases had no gene match. CDR3 length: 16 amino acids. Germline V gene data show CDR1 as SEHNR and CDR2 as FQNEAQ (reference sequence). For the CDR3, the DNA is TGTGCCAGCAGCTTAGTAAGACAGGGCTTTGGAAACACCATATATTTT. Its translation: CASSLVRQGFGNTIYF. The full variable domain, with the rest looked up from reference TRBV7-9 and TRBJ1-3, is DTGVSQNPRHKITKRGQNVTFRCDPISEHNRLYWYRQTLGQGPEFLTYFQNEAQLEKSRLLSDRFSAERPKGSFSTLEIQRTEQGDSAMYLCASSLVRQGFGNTIYFGEGSWLTVV.

In its sample, this clone was seen a few times. The chain recombines TRBV2 with TRBJ1-4; tentatively, D is TRBD1 (6 bases). The CDR3 spans 12 residues. Trimming removed 6 bases at V and 16 bases at J, with 18 bases between. The germline CDR1 and CDR2 sequences are SNHLY and FYNNEI. Here the CDR3 reads CASSVDSTVGFF. In DNA form, the CDR3 reads TGTGCCAGCAGCGTGGACAGTACGGTTGGGTTTTTT.

Here the CDR3 reads CSVETGTGGGYTF. The CDR3 DNA sequence: TGCAGCGTTGAAACAGGGACAGGAGGTGGCTACACCTTC. The chain couples TRBV29-1 to TRBJ1-2; 8 bases are shared with TRBD1. From germline, CDR1 is SQVTM and CDR2 ANQGSEA. The CDR3 loop spans 13 amino acids. Losses at the gene ends were 2 bases for V and 7 bases for J; bases not matched to a gene: 6.

The chain joins TRBV27 to TRBJ2-3; 8 bases match TRBD2. The CDR3 is 16 residues long. Losses at the gene ends were 0 bases for V and 5 bases for J; bases not matched to a gene: 7. Germline values: CDR1 MNHEY, CDR2 SMNVEV (reference sequence). CDR3 sequence: CASSLSRGAGGDTQYF. The CDR3 DNA reads as TGTGCCAGCAGTTTATCGCGGGGGGCCGGGGGAGATACGCAGTATTTT.

The chain has TRBV5-1 and TRBJ1-5; 9 nucleotides line up with TRBD1. Trimming took 4 bases from V and 2 from J; bases not matched to a gene: 7. In germline, CDR1 is SGHRS, CDR2 YFSETQ. This CDR3 has 16 amino acids. CDR3 region: CASSEQGAGGNQPQHF. DNA of the CDR3: TGCGCCAGCAGCGAACAGGGGGCTGGGGGCAATCAGCCCCAGCATTTT.

V gene TRBV5-6 combines with J gene TRBJ1-6; D ambiguous. Per the germline V gene, CDR1 is SGHDT and CDR2 is YYEEEE. The CDR3 spans 17 residues. The germline V and J ends were trimmed by 7 bases and 0 bases, with 17 bases remaining between them. The CDR3, as DNA: TGTGCCAGCGGCACTAGGGAGTGGTCCTCCTATAATTCACCCCTCCACTTT. It yields the protein CASGTREWSSYNSPLHF.

Regarding this clone: The sample contains more than one DNA sequence encoding this CDR3. This chain connects TRBV2 to TRBJ2-7, with unresolved D. Germline V gives CDR1 SNHLY, CDR2 FYNNEI. V lost 4 bases, J lost 3 bases, and 4 bases lay in between. The CDR3 length is 11 residues. The CDR3 DNA sequence: TGTGCCAGCAGTGGTCGCTACGAGCAGTACTTC. Amino acid sequence: CASSGRYEQYF.

The V call is TRBV6-6, the J call TRBJ2-7; no firm D call. V was shortened by 3 bases and J by 4 bases, with 16 bases between the two germline ends. Germline CDR1 MNHNY, CDR2 SVGAGI (reference sequence). The CDR3 runs to 15 residues. CDR3 amino acids: CASSYGLGTPYEQYF. In nucleotides, the CDR3 is TGTGCCAGCAGTTATGGTTTAGGCACCCCTTACGAGCAGTACTTC.

Regarding this clone: Other DNA sequences within the sample encode an identical CDR3. This chain uses TRBV12-5 with TRBJ2-7; no definite D call. This CDR3 comprises 12 residues. The V and J ends lost 1 base and 3 bases respectively, with 4 bases between them. Germline values: CDR1 LGHNT, CDR2 FRNRAP. CDR3 in DNA: TGTGCTAGTGGTTTGGAGGTCTACGAGCAGTACTTC. Translating gives CASGLEVYEQYF. Looking up the rest from reference TRBV12-5 and TRBJ2-7 gives the full variable domain: DARVTQTPRHKVTEMGQEVTMRCQPILGHNTVFWYRQTMMQGLELLAYFRNRAPLDDSGMPKDRFSAEMPDATLATLKIQPSEPRDSAVYFCASGLEVYEQYFGPGTRLTVT.

The chain uses TRBV9 and TRBJ2-1, with a tentative D call TRBD1 (5 bases). V lost 0 bases, J lost 8 bases, and 9 bases lay in between. Germline-derived CDR1 and CDR2 are SGDLS and YYNGEE. The CDR3 spans 13 residues. CDR3 nucleotides: TGTGCCAGCAGCGTAGGTAGCAGGGATGAGCAGTTCTTC. It specifies CASSVGSRDEQFF.

The chain is built from TRBV7-8 and TRBJ1-5; 7 bases map to TRBD1. The germline V gene has CDR1 SGHVS and CDR2 FQNEAQ. CDR3 size: 17 residues. Trimming cost V 3 bases and J 1 base; bases outside gene matches: 9. The DNA for the CDR3 is TGTGCCAGCAGCTTTTGGGCGACAGGGTTGAGCAATCAGCCCCAGCATTTT. Protein product: CASSFWATGLSNQPQHF.

This clone was counted once. At one end the junction does not follow the germline gene, possibly because of a read error. This chain connects TRBV5-6 to TRBJ2-5, with unresolved D. Germline loops: CDR1 SGHDT, CDR2 YYEEEE. The CDR3 has 14 residues. CDR3 residues: CASSLGLLQGTQYF. The DNA of the CDR3 is TGTGCCAGCAGCTTGGGCCTTCTCCAAGGGACCCAGTACTTC.

This clone is a singleton in its sample. The chain is built from TRBV7-9 and TRBJ1-5, with TRBD1 matching over 7 bases. The CDR3 has 16 residues. Losses at the gene ends were 4 bases for V and 1 base for J; bases not matched to a gene: 7. CDR1 and CDR2 from the germline V gene are SEHNR and FQNEAQ (reference sequence). CDR3 nucleotides: TGTGCCAGCAGCTCATCAGGACAGGAGAGCAATCAGCCCCAGCATTTT. Protein sequence: CASSSSGQESNQPQHF.

This chain connects TRBV6-4 to TRBJ2-2, with D perhaps given as TRBD1 or TRBD2 (6 bases each). CDR3 length equals 14 residues. V was pared by 4 bases and J by 4 bases, with 10 bases between. In germline, CDR1 is MRHNA, CDR2 SNTAGT. DNA for the CDR3: TGTGCCAGCAGTGCACAGGGAGGCACCGGGGAGCTGTTTTTT. This translates into CASSAQGGTGELFF.

The chain combines TRBV4-1 with TRBJ2-4; 7 positions agree with TRBD1. Germline CDR1 and CDR2: MGHRA and YSYEKL. The length of the CDR3 is 13 residues. V lost 0 bases to trimming and J lost 15 bases; unmatched junction nucleotides: 8. The DNA for the CDR3 is TGCGCCAGCAGCCAAGAGGGACAGCCCAGGAGGTACTTC. Its translation: CASSQEGQPRRYF.

The chain has TRBV7-9 and TRBJ2-1; 8 bases map to TRBD2. Trimming cost V 4 bases and J 9 bases; bases outside gene matches: 8. CDR3 length equals 14 residues. Per germline, CDR1 SEHNR and CDR2 FQNEAQ (reference sequence). DNA of the CDR3: TGTGCCAGCAGCTCCCAGGGACTAGAAGGTGAGCAGTTCTTC. Its protein is CASSSQGLEGEQFF.

This chain links TRBV29-1 with TRBJ2-1; 8 bases match TRBD2. The CDR3 covers 14 residues. Trimming cost V 4 bases and J 1 base; bases outside gene matches: 3. Per germline, CDR1 SQVTM and CDR2 ANQGSEA. CDR3 in amino acids: CSVAGGQSYNEQFF. The CDR3 DNA is TGCAGCGTTGCGGGGGGGCAATCCTACAATGAGCAGTTCTTC.

This chain uses TRBV5-6 with TRBJ1-5, with D maybe TRBD1 (5 bases). Germline V gene lookup returns CDR1 SGHDT and CDR2 YYEEEE. The length of the CDR3 is 15 residues. V gave up 3 bases and J gave up 4 bases, with 14 bases separating them. CDR3 protein: CASSSGRGKNQPQHF. The CDR3, as DNA: TGTGCCAGCAGCTCGGGGCGGGGGAAAAATCAGCCCCAGCATTTT.

This chain uses TRBV11-2 with TRBJ1-4; D is unclear. Germline assignment: CDR1 SGHAT and CDR2 FQNNGV. The CDR3 covers 14 residues. Between the trimmed V and J ends, which lost 4 bases and 5 bases, there was a span of 11 bases. CDR3 in DNA: TGTGCCAGCAGCTCCGGACGGTTCAATGAAAAACTGTTTTTT. Amino acids: CASSSGRFNEKLFF.